Listed here are 32 T cell receptor beta chains from one sample, sequenced in a study of cytomegalovirus exposure and HLA in healthy donors. With 60 Vbeta and 13 Jbeta primers, the PCR was carried out. Assay used: immunoSEQ multiplex PCR; TCRdb lists only in-frame clones, some missing. The sample yields more than 95,000 clones, 76% seen once. Sequenced: PBMCs. The source is a middle-aged man in good health and CMV-seropositive.

CDR3 nucleotide sequence: TGTGCCAGCAGTTACCCCCAAATTTCAGAGACCCAGTACTTC. This sequence encodes CASSYPQISETQYF. The chain employs TRBV6-6 and TRBJ2-5; D uncertain. The CDR3 has 14 amino acids. Germline V lookup: CDR1 MNHNY, CDR2 SVGAGI (reference sequence). Deletions cut 2 bases from V and 4 bases from J, with 11 bases between.

This clone was picked up a small number of times. The gene calls are TRBV4-1 and TRBJ2-5, with D possibly TRBD2 on 6 matching bases. Germline values: CDR1 MGHRA, CDR2 YSYEKL. The length of the CDR3 is 15 residues. V lost 4 bases to trimming and J lost 5 bases, with 17 bases between them. For the CDR3, the DNA is TGCGCCAGCAGCCCTCGGGACTCCGAGATGGAGACCCAGTACTTC. Its translation is CASSPRDSEMETQYF.

The sample holds one count of this clone. The genes are TRBV5-6 and TRBJ2-7, with D perhaps matching TRBD2 (5 bases). CDR1 and CDR2 from the germline V gene are SGHDT and YYEEEE. The length of the CDR3 is 14 residues. Trimming pared 5 bases from V and 2 bases from J, leaving 14 bases between. Here the CDR3 DNA reads TGTGCCAGCAGGTTCGGTCCCGGGGCCTACGAGCAGTACTTC. It specifies CASRFGPGAYEQYF. Together with reference TRBV5-6 and TRBJ2-7, the CDR3 gives the full variable domain: DAGVTQSPTHLIKTRGQQVTLRCSPKSGHDTVSWYQQALGQGPQFIFQYYEEEERQRGNFPDRFSGHQFPNYSSELNVNALLLGDSALYLCASRFGPGAYEQYFGPGTRLTVT.

The rearrangement uses TRBV14 and TRBJ1-4; tentatively, D is TRBD1 (5 bases). CDR3 size: 12 residues. Per germline, CDR1 SGHDN and CDR2 FVKESK. Deletions cut 0 bases from V and 14 bases from J, with 10 bases between. CDR3 amino acids: CASSQEFGGLFF. The CDR3 DNA reads as TGTGCCAGCAGCCAAGAATTCGGGGGGCTGTTTTTT.

V is TRBV5-4 and J is TRBJ2-5; TRBD2 agrees at 10 bases. This CDR3 is 16 amino acids long. V was clipped by 0 bases and J by 2 bases; unmatched bases: 4. Per germline, CDR1 SGHNT and CDR2 YYREEE (reference sequence). CDR3 sequence: CASSLASSGGQETQYF. CDR3 coding DNA: TGTGCCAGCAGCTTGGCTTCTAGCGGGGGTCAAGAGACCCAGTACTTC.

In this sample, this clone turned up a few times. This chain connects TRBV29-1 to TRBJ1-1, with a weak D call TRBD1 (5 bases). Germline V gene sequence: CDR1 SQVTM, CDR2 ANQGSEA. The CDR3 sequence is 13 residues long. V was shortened by 5 bases and J by 2 bases, with 12 bases between the two germline ends. The CDR3: CSVMTETNTEAFF. The CDR3 nucleotides read TGCAGCGTTATGACAGAAACAAACACTGAAGCTTTCTTT.

The chain couples TRBV7-3 to TRBJ2-1, with 15 bases identical to TRBD2. The junction had 5 bases not matched to a gene; V was cut back by 5 bases and J by 9 bases. The CDR3 covers 15 residues. Per the germline V gene, CDR1 is SGHTA and CDR2 is FQGTGA. The CDR3 here is CASSPGLAGGFEQFF. CDR3 sequence (DNA): TGTGCCAGCAGCCCGGGACTAGCGGGAGGATTTGAGCAGTTCTTC.

This sequence joins TRBV27 and TRBJ2-1; TRBD2 aligns across 16 bases. CDR1 is MNHEY, CDR2 SMNVEV, per germline (reference sequence). The J segment lost 8 bases and the V segment lost 4 bases, leaving 2 bases of the junction unmatched. The CDR3 contains 15 residues. Here the CDR3 reads CASSSGLAGGYEQFF. The CDR3 DNA follows: TGTGCCAGCAGTTCGGGACTAGCGGGAGGGTATGAGCAGTTCTTC.

For the CDR3, the DNA is TGTGCCAGCAGCTTGGGACCGGGACAGGGAAAAGCTGGAAACACCATATATTTT. Translated, it gives CASSLGPGQGKAGNTIYF. V gene TRBV5-8 combines with J gene TRBJ1-3; 9 bases match TRBD1. The CDR3 length is 18 residues. Germline loops: CDR1 SGHTS, CDR2 YDEGEE. V gave up 0 bases and J gave up 2 bases; unmatched junction bases: 9.

This chain connects TRBV7-2 to TRBJ2-5, with D perhaps TRBD2 (7 bases). V lost 2 bases, J lost 5 bases, and 15 bases lay in between. The CDR3 has 15 residues. Germline loops: CDR1 SGHTA, CDR2 FQGNSA. Here the CDR3 DNA reads TGTGCCAGCAGCTTATTAGGGGGGGGGCAGGAGACCCAGTACTTC. Translated, it gives CASSLLGGGQETQYF.

The V and J genes are TRBV10-1 and TRBJ2-1, with a weak D call TRBD2 (6 bases). Trimming took 0 bases from V and 0 from J, leaving 12 bases between them. Germline V CDR1 and CDR2: WNHNN, SYGVQD (reference sequence). This CDR3 has 17 amino acids. As DNA, the CDR3 is TGCGCCAGCAGTGAGTCATCGGCGGGGCGCTCCTACAATGAGCAGTTCTTC. Amino acid sequence: CASSESSAGRSYNEQFF.

The gene calls are TRBV11-1 and TRBJ2-3; 11 bases align to TRBD2. In germline, CDR1 is SGHAT, CDR2 FQDESV (reference sequence). The CDR3 length is 17 residues. V dropped 1 base and J dropped 1; count of bases not matched to a gene: 4. CDR3 protein: CASSLERLAGRTDTQYF. The CDR3 DNA is TGTGCCAGCAGCTTAGAGCGACTAGCGGGACGCACAGATACGCAGTATTTT. The variable domain in full, completed from reference TRBV11-1 and TRBJ2-3, reads EAEVAQSPRYKITEKSQAVAFWCDPISGHATLYWYRQILGQGPELLVQFQDESVVDDSQLPKDRFSAERLKGVDSTLKIQPAELGDSAMYLCASSLERLAGRTDTQYFGPGTRLTVL.

The CDR3 reads CASRSQQGVSQYF. In DNA, the CDR3 is TGTGCCAGTAGATCCCAACAGGGGGTTTCTCAGTACTTC. The V call is TRBV19, the J call TRBJ2-5; 8 bases align to TRBD1. Germline lookup yields CDR1 LNHDA and CDR2 SQIVND (reference sequence). V lost 6 bases, J lost 11 bases, and 11 bases stayed unmatched. There are 13 residues in the CDR3.

This sequence joins TRBV7-2 and TRBJ1-2; 9 bases fit TRBD1. The CDR3 has 14 amino acids. Germline V CDR1 and CDR2: SGHTA, FQGNSA. The trim removed 3 bases at V and 8 bases at J, leaving 7 bases unmatched. The CDR3 DNA follows: TGTGCCAGCAGCTTCCCACCGGACAGGGGCGGCTACACCTTC. Residues: CASSFPPDRGGYTF.

This clone has a handful of counts. V and J are TRBV7-2 and TRBJ2-2, with 8 bases identical to TRBD2. Germline V gene data show CDR1 as SGHTA and CDR2 as FQGNSA. The V gene end was trimmed by 5 bases and the J gene end by 2 bases; junction bases not matched to a gene: 10. This CDR3 has 17 residues. The CDR3 coding sequence is TGTGCCAGCAGCCCCCCCCGGGGGGGCTCAAACACCGGGGAGCTGTTTTTT. This translates into CASSPPRGGSNTGELFF.

The chain joins TRBV7-9 to TRBJ1-2, with D uncertain. Trimming took 4 bases from V and 0 from J, leaving 15 bases between them. The CDR3 contains 16 residues. Germline assignment: CDR1 SEHNR and CDR2 FQNEAQ (reference sequence). CDR3 residues: CASSSRARAPNYGYTF. CDR3 coding DNA: TGTGCCAGCAGCTCCCGCGCGAGGGCCCCTAACTATGGCTACACCTTC.

The J gene is TRBJ1-3, the V gene TRBV9, with D tentatively TRBD1 (6 bases). Germline CDR1 is SGDLS and CDR2 is YYNGEE. The CDR3 extends over 15 amino acids. Deletions cut 1 base from V and 0 bases from J, with 8 bases between. CDR3 nucleotides: TGTGCCAGCAGCGTACAGGGGAACTCTGGAAACACCATATATTTT. It encodes CASSVQGNSGNTIYF.

The CDR3 nucleotides read TGTGCCAGCAGCCCCGGACTAGCTCCAGAGACCCAGTACTTC. Translated: CASSPGLAPETQYF. The chain joins TRBV7-3 to TRBJ2-5, with 8 bases lining up with TRBD2. This CDR3 region has 14 residues. The V segment lost 5 bases and the J segment 4 bases; nucleotides outside the gene matches: 6. The germline V gene has CDR1 SGHTA and CDR2 FQGTGA.

The V gene is TRBV28, the J gene TRBJ1-1; the D gene is possibly TRBD1 (5 bases). Between the trimmed V and J ends, which lost 6 bases and 1 base, there was a span of 12 bases. Looked up from germline, CDR1 is MDHEN and CDR2 is SYDVKM. CDR3 length: 14 amino acids. The CDR3 DNA is TGTGCCAGCAGGCTTAGGGGTGCGAACACTGAAGCTTTCTTT. Translating it yields CASRLRGANTEAFF. The full variable domain, with the rest looked up from reference TRBV28 and TRBJ1-1, is DVKVTQSSRYLVKRTGEKVFLECVQDMDHENMFWYRQDPGLGLRLIYFSYDVKMKEKGDIPEGYSVSREKKERFSLILESASTNQTSMYLCASRLRGANTEAFFGQGTRLTVV.

The CDR3 DNA reads TGTGCCAGCTCATTTAGCGGGAGCGAGCAGTTCTTC. Translating it yields CASSFSGSEQFF. The chain is built from TRBV18 and TRBJ2-1, with 9 nucleotides matching TRBD2. The junction had 3 bases not matched to a gene; V was cut back by 5 bases and J by 10 bases. The CDR3 sequence is 12 residues long. Germline CDR1 is KGHSH and CDR2 is LQKENI.

This sequence joins TRBV18 and TRBJ2-1; 11 bases agree with TRBD1. The CDR3 is 15 residues long. Germline CDR1 is KGHSH and CDR2 is LQKENI. The junction had 2 bases not matched to a gene; V was cut back by 0 bases and J by 7 bases. CDR3 bases: TGTGCCAGCTCACCACCGGGGGACAGGGGGAATGAGCAGTTCTTC. Encoded protein: CASSPPGDRGNEQFF.

The V gene is TRBV30, the J gene TRBJ1-4; D is perhaps TRBD1 (5 bases). Per germline, CDR1 GTSNPN and CDR2 SVGIG (reference sequence). V was shortened by 0 bases and J by 2 bases, with 10 bases between the two germline ends. CDR3 length: 15 residues. The CDR3 region is CAWSVHGGTNEKLFF. The CDR3 region has the DNA TGTGCCTGGAGTGTACACGGGGGGACTAATGAAAAACTGTTTTTT.

The genes are TRBV5-6 and TRBJ2-7; 14 nucleotides match TRBD2. The V segment lost 3 bases and the J segment 7 bases; nucleotides outside the gene matches: 3. Per germline, CDR1 SGHDT and CDR2 YYEEEE. This CDR3 has 14 amino acids. This CDR3 reads CASSSGLAGDEQYF. The CDR3 coding sequence is TGTGCCAGCAGCTCGGGACTAGCGGGGGATGAGCAGTACTTC.

The chain recombines TRBV27 with TRBJ2-1; possibly TRBD2 for D (6 bases). The CDR3 spans 20 residues. The germline V gene has CDR1 MNHEY and CDR2 SMNVEV (reference sequence). V dropped 8 bases and J dropped 3 bases, with 32 bases sitting between them. The CDR3 DNA follows: TGTGCCAGCGCCATTCGCTTTTCCCTCGACGGACGGGGGAGCTACAATGAGCAGTTCTTC. Amino acids: CASAIRFSLDGRGSYNEQFF.

The chain is built from TRBV7-3 and TRBJ2-1; 13 bases agree with TRBD2. This CDR3 is built from 15 residues. The junction had 3 bases not matched to a gene; V was cut back by 1 base and J by 9 bases. Looked up from germline, CDR1 is SGHTA and CDR2 is FQGTGA. CDR3 residues: CASSLKTSGRSEQFF. As DNA, the CDR3 is TGTGCCAGCAGCTTAAAGACTAGCGGGAGGAGTGAGCAGTTCTTC. The entire variable domain, with the rest obtained from reference TRBV7-3 and TRBJ2-1, is as follows: GAGVSQTPSNKVTEKGKYVELRCDPISGHTALYWYRQSLGQGPEFLIYFQGTGAADDSGLPNDRFFAVRPEGSVSTLKIQRTERGDSAVYLCASSLKTSGRSEQFFGPGTRLTVL.

The gene calls are TRBV5-6 and TRBJ2-4; 7 nucleotides match TRBD1. CDR3 length: 13 amino acids. J was trimmed by 12 bases and V by 0 bases; bases with no gene match: 6. CDR1 and CDR2 from the germline V gene are SGHDT and YYEEEE. The CDR3 is CASSLGVGDSQYF. DNA for the CDR3: TGTGCCAGCAGCTTGGGTGTAGGGGACAGTCAGTACTTC.

This chain's CDR3 is CASSLGITTETQYF. Written as DNA, the CDR3 is TGTGCCAGCAGCTTGGGCATTACTACCGAGACCCAGTACTTC. V usage is TRBV5-4 and J usage is TRBJ2-5; D gene ambiguous. Trimming pared 0 bases from V and 5 bases from J, leaving 11 bases between. Germline CDR1 reads SGHNT; CDR2 reads YYREEE (reference sequence). CDR3 length: 14 residues. The full variable domain, its missing parts supplied by reference TRBV5-4 and TRBJ2-5, is ETGVTQSPTHLIKTRGQQVTLRCSSQSGHNTVSWYQQALGQGPQFIFQYYREEENGRGNFPPRFSGLQFPNYSSELNVNALELDDSALYLCASSLGITTETQYFGPGTRLLVL.

The chain is built from TRBV2 and TRBJ2-1; D is perhaps TRBD1 (7 bases). Per germline, CDR1 SNHLY and CDR2 FYNNEI. The CDR3 consists of 14 residues. The V end lost 6 bases, the J end lost 3 bases, and 12 bases lay between the germline ends. CDR3 amino acids: CASRAGTVYNEQFF. Written as DNA, the CDR3 is TGTGCCAGCAGGGCGGGGACAGTCTACAATGAGCAGTTCTTC.

The V call is TRBV7-6, the J call TRBJ2-7; 10 nucleotides agree with TRBD2. Trimming cost V 2 bases and J 7 bases; bases outside gene matches: 14. Germline V lookup: CDR1 SGHVS, CDR2 FNYEAQ. This CDR3 has 17 amino acids. In DNA, the CDR3 is TGTGCCAGCAGCTTAAGCCTAGCGGGAGTCGGTACGAGGGAGCAGTACTTC. Protein: CASSLSLAGVGTREQYF.

V and J are TRBV11-2 and TRBJ2-2, with D maybe TRBD2 (5 bases). The CDR3 sequence is 14 residues long. The V end lost 5 bases, the J end lost 2 bases, and 9 bases lay between the germline ends. Per the germline V gene, CDR1 is SGHAT and CDR2 is FQNNGV. The CDR3 DNA reads as TGTGCCAGCAGCACGGACTTAAACACCGGGGAGCTGTTTTTT. This sequence encodes CASSTDLNTGELFF.

The chain links TRBV9 to TRBJ2-2; a possible D gene is TRBD1 (6 bases). V shed 4 bases and J shed 3 bases, with 13 bases lying between them. Germline V gives CDR1 SGDLS, CDR2 YYNGEE. This CDR3 is built from 15 residues. The CDR3 DNA sequence: TGTGCCAGCAGCCCCTACAGGGTCTACACCGGGGAGCTGTTTTTT. Amino acid sequence: CASSPYRVYTGELFF.

The chain links TRBV11-2 to TRBJ2-2; maybe TRBD1 (5 bases). Looked up from germline, CDR1 is SGHAT and CDR2 is FQNNGV. The CDR3 covers 15 residues. The V and J ends lost 1 base and 6 bases respectively, with 12 bases between them. The CDR3 DNA follows: TGTGCCAGCAGCTTAGGGCAGGGTGAATCCGGGGAGCTGTTTTTT. This codes for CASSLGQGESGELFF.